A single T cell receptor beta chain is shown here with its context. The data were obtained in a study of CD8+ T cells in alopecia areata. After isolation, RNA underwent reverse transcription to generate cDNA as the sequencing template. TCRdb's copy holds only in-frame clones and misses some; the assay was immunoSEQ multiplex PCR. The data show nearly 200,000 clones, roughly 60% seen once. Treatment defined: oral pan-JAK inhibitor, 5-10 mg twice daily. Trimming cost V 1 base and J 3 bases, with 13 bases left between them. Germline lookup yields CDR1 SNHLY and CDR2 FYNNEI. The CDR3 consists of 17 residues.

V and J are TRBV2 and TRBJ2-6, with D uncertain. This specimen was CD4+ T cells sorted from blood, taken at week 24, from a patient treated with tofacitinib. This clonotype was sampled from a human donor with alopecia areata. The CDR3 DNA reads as TGTGCCAGCAGTGAAGATTTGGATCTGATTGGGGCCAACGTCCTGACTTTC. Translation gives CASSEDLDLIGANVLTF.